This T cell receptor beta chain derives from a study of cytomegalovirus exposure and HLA in healthy donors. Per the germline V gene, CDR1 is SGHRS and CDR2 is YFSETQ. Trimming left V 4 bases short and J 4 bases short, with 8 bases between. CDR3 size: 12 residues. Amplification used 60 Vbeta primers and 13 Jbeta primers. TCRdb's table, derived via immunoSEQ multiplex PCR, lists solely in-frame clones and lacks some. In the table there are 100,000 to 150,000 clones, approximately 80% of which are singletons. The rearrangement joins TRBV5-1 to TRBJ1-2; a possible D gene is TRBD1 (5 bases). This clonotype originated in a woman younger than 30 in good health and CMV-seropositive. Sequencing was carried out using PBMCs. CDR3 DNA sequence: TGCGCCAGCAGCACTGACAGCTATGGCTACACCTTC. It encodes CASSTDSYGYTF.